This TCR beta chain is from a study of shared clonotypes between healthy human individuals. Profiled with immunoSEQ multiplex PCR; TCRdb holds only in-frame clones, not every one. The sample lists about 2.3 million clones, 85% to 95% occurring once. CDR3 length: 16 residues. Germline CDR1 is LNHDA and CDR2 is SQIVND (reference sequence). V dropped 3 bases and J dropped 2; count of bases not matched to a gene: 4. Sequences were obtained from naive CD4+ T cells from PBMCs. Stated subset: CD45RA+ positively selected. The J gene is TRBJ2-1, the V gene TRBV19, with 10 bases that match TRBD2. The source is a man between 18 and 29 years old in good health. Some clones in this sample may be carry-over from other donors' samples. CDR3 loop: CASSIASGSPYNEQFF. In DNA, the CDR3 is TGTGCCAGTAGTATCGCTAGCGGGAGCCCCTACAATGAGCAGTTCTTC.